These 27 T cell receptor beta chains came from one sample sequenced in a study of T cells in Graves' hyperthyroidism and ophthalmopathy. RNA transcripts provided the source from which TCR beta CDR3 regions were amplified. The TCR CDR3 first-round RT-PCR relied on the HTBI primer set. TCRdb re-called the multiplex PCR reads through MiXCR, storing one row per CDR3 protein. The repertoire has 450,000 to 700,000 distinct CDR3 sequences, 46% of them found once; the top ten carry 7.5% to 8.5%. Sequencing was carried out using peripheral blood or thyroid tissue (not recorded which). These receptors all stem from a woman aged 18-29 years with Graves' hyperthyroidism.

The chain is built from TRBV19 and TRBJ2-7; 10 bases are shared with TRBD2. Trimming took 5 bases from V and 7 from J; bases not matched to a gene: 11. The CDR3 is 15 residues long. Germline V CDR1 and CDR2: LNHDA, SQIVND (reference sequence). CDR3 protein: CASSSLSGRATEQYF. CDR3 nucleotides: TGTGCCAGTAGTTCCTTAAGCGGGAGGGCCACTGAGCAGTACTTC.

The rearrangement links TRBV6-4 to TRBJ2-5; the match to TRBD2 covers 10 bases. Per germline, CDR1 MRHNA and CDR2 SNTAGT. V dropped 2 bases and J dropped 1; count of bases not matched to a gene: 4. This CDR3 contains 16 residues. The CDR3 is CASSDLGLAVQETQYF. Written as DNA, the CDR3 is TGTGCCAGCAGTGACCTCGGACTAGCGGTCCAAGAGACCCAGTACTTC.

The table lists this clonotype with many counts. V gene TRBV11-3 combines with J gene TRBJ1-1, with 8 bases aligning to TRBD1. CDR1 SGHNT and CDR2 YENEEA come from the germline V gene. The CDR3 contains 14 residues. The trim removed 5 bases at V and 6 bases at J, leaving 8 bases unmatched. The DNA of the CDR3 is TGTGCCAGCAGCCCCATCCGGACAGGGTCTGAAGCTTTCTTT. Protein product: CASSPIRTGSEAFF.

The chain joins TRBV29-1 to TRBJ2-2; 9 bases agree with TRBD2. The V segment lost 5 bases and the J segment 4 bases; nucleotides outside the gene matches: 2. The germline CDR1 and CDR2 sequences are SQVTM and ANQGSEA. The CDR3 sequence is 13 residues long. This CDR3 is CSVSSGTTGELFF. The CDR3 DNA sequence: TGCAGCGTTTCTAGCGGGACCACCGGGGAGCTGTTTTTT.

This clonotype was counted ten times or more. This rearrangement joins TRBV2 to TRBJ1-2; maybe TRBD1 (5 bases). Germline V lookup: CDR1 SNHLY, CDR2 FYNNEI. This CDR3 region has 11 residues. Trimming took off 4 bases at V and 7 bases at J, with 7 bases between the two ends. As DNA, the CDR3 is TGTGCCAGCAGTGTCAGGGTTGGCTACACCTTC. Translated, it gives CASSVRVGYTF. The full variable domain, its missing parts supplied by reference TRBV2 and TRBJ1-2, is EPEVTQTPSHQVTQMGQEVILRCVPISNHLYFYWYRQILGQKVEFLVSFYNNEISEKSEIFDDQFSVERPDGSNFTLKIRSTKLEDSAMYFCASSVRVGYTFGSGTRLTVV.

This clonotype was seen at least ten times. The chain recombines TRBV20-1 with TRBJ2-5; no firm D call. The germline V and J ends were trimmed by 4 bases and 2 bases, with 11 bases remaining between them. The CDR3 contains 13 residues. The germline CDR1 and CDR2 sequences are DFQATT and SNEGSKA (reference sequence). CDR3 DNA: TGCAGTGCTACGAGACTGGGACAAGAGACCCAGTACTTC. Amino acid sequence: CSATRLGQETQYF.

This clonotype was observed at least ten times. The V call is TRBV6-1, the J call TRBJ1-1; TRBD1 aligns across 8 bases. CDR3 length equals 13 residues. J lost 4 bases, V lost 6 bases, and 4 bases had no gene match. Germline V lookup: CDR1 MNHNS, CDR2 SASEGT. Written as DNA, the CDR3 is TGTGCCAGCAGCACAGGGGGAACCACTGAAGCTTTCTTT. It is translated as CASSTGGTTEAFF.

This clonotype was counted many times. The chain employs TRBV9 and TRBJ2-5, with 7 bases aligning to TRBD2. V dropped 4 bases and J dropped 4; count of bases not matched to a gene: 10. This CDR3 region has 15 residues. The germline CDR1 and CDR2 sequences are SGDLS and YYNGEE. This CDR3 is CASSPEGGTSETQYF. CDR3 nucleotides: TGTGCCAGCAGCCCAGAGGGAGGGACCTCAGAGACCCAGTACTTC.

This clonotype was seen ten or more times. J is TRBJ2-2 and V is TRBV5-1, with 13 bases fitting TRBD2. The V gene's germline CDR1 is SGHRS and CDR2 YFSETQ. V shed 2 bases, J shed 3 bases, and the junction held 4 bases outside the gene matches. The length of the CDR3 is 17 residues. CDR3 amino acids: CASSFRLAGGDTGELFF. CDR3 DNA sequence: TGCGCCAGCAGCTTCCGACTAGCGGGAGGTGACACCGGGGAGCTGTTTTTT.

This clonotype has ten or more counts. The junction and the germline gene differ at one end; a read error may be behind it. The gene calls are TRBV7-7 and TRBJ2-2; D perhaps matches TRBD1 (6 bases). This CDR3 is built from 18 residues. In germline, CDR1 is SSHAT, CDR2 FNYEAQ (reference sequence). Here the CDR3 DNA reads TGTGCTAGCAGCCAAGCCCGGACCCAGGGGCTTGACACCGGGGAGCTGTTTTTT. Its translation: CASSQARTQGLDTGELFF.

This clonotype has ten or more counts. The CDR3 loop reads CASTRTGEWETQYF. CDR3 DNA: TGTGCCAGCACCAGGACAGGAGAGTGGGAGACCCAGTACTTC. The chain uses TRBV5-4 and TRBJ2-5; 7 bases agree with TRBD1. CDR1 SGHNT and CDR2 YYREEE come from the germline V gene (reference sequence). The CDR3 covers 14 residues. Trimming at V came to 6 bases and at J to 5 bases, leaving 10 bases not matched to a gene.

The chain has TRBV25-1 and TRBJ2-6; no clear D. The V gene lost 2 bases and the J gene lost 2 bases, with 10 bases spanning the gap. There are 16 residues in the CDR3. Germline loops: CDR1 MGHDK, CDR2 SYGVNS. In DNA, the CDR3 is TGTGCCAGCAGTGAAACCACCCCGGCTGGGGCCAACGTCCTGACTTTC. It specifies CASSETTPAGANVLTF.

The chain carries TRBV18 and TRBJ2-7; D may be TRBD1 or TRBD2 (5 bases each). Trimming shortened V by 2 bases and J by 5 bases, and 13 bases separated the two germline ends. Per germline, CDR1 KGHSH and CDR2 LQKENI. The CDR3 loop spans 14 amino acids. The CDR3 sequence: CASSPFGARDEQYF. The CDR3 DNA reads as TGTGCCAGCTCACCATTCGGGGCTAGGGACGAGCAGTACTTC. The full variable domain, with the rest looked up from reference TRBV18 and TRBJ2-7, is NAGVMQNPRHLVRRRGQEARLRCSPMKGHSHVYWYRQLPEEGLKFMVYLQKENIIDESGMPKERFSAEFPKEGPSILRIQQVVRGDSAAYFCASSPFGARDEQYFGPGTRLTVT.

The chain links TRBV24-1 to TRBJ1-2; TRBD1 agrees at 7 bases. The CDR3 consists of 14 residues. Germline CDR1 reads KGHDR; CDR2 reads SFDVKD. The V gene end was trimmed by 9 bases and the J gene end by 5 bases; junction bases not matched to a gene: 11. The CDR3 DNA follows: TGTGCCACCCCCCCCGGGACAGCGCAATATGGCTACACCTTC. This sequence encodes CATPPGTAQYGYTF.

This clonotype was counted many times. The V and J genes are TRBV13 and TRBJ1-1; possibly TRBD1 for D (6 bases). Germline CDR1 reads PRHDT; CDR2 reads FYEKMQ (reference sequence). V shed 3 bases and J shed 5 bases, with 16 bases lying between them. There are 15 residues in the CDR3. CDR3 DNA: TGTGCCAGCAGCTTTCGACAGGTGGGTGGGACTGAAGCTTTCTTT. It is translated as CASSFRQVGGTEAFF.

This chain connects TRBV7-8 to TRBJ1-1; TRBD1 matches at 12 bases. Germline CDR1 is SGHVS and CDR2 is FQNEAQ. There are 15 residues in the CDR3. V was pared by 3 bases and J by 11 bases, with 10 bases of the junction left unmatched. The CDR3 reads CASSFRGQGAVGAFF. The CDR3, as DNA: TGTGCCAGCAGCTTTCGGGGACAGGGGGCGGTCGGGGCTTTCTTT.

The chain joins TRBV7-2 to TRBJ1-2; 7 bases match TRBD1. Per the germline V gene, CDR1 is SGHTA and CDR2 is FQGNSA. Unmatched junction bases numbered 9, after V lost 4 bases and J lost 4 bases. The CDR3 covers 15 residues. The chain's CDR3 is CASSWTSGTAYGYTF. CDR3 nucleotide sequence: TGTGCCAGCAGCTGGACTAGCGGGACAGCCTATGGCTACACCTTC.

The chain carries TRBV4-2 and TRBJ1-4; D might be TRBD1 (5 bases). With 0 bases removed from V and 9 bases from J, the gap between germline ends came to 17 bases. The CDR3 spans 16 residues. Germline V CDR1 and CDR2: LGHNA, YNFKEQ. The CDR3 region is CASSQDIGIGEKKLFF. CDR3 coding DNA: TGTGCCAGCAGCCAAGATATAGGCATAGGGGAGAAAAAACTGTTTTTT.

This chain joins TRBV30 and TRBJ1-1; D unclear. The CDR3 covers 11 residues. Germline V CDR1 and CDR2: GTSNPN, SVGIG (reference sequence). Deletions cut 4 bases from V and 7 bases from J, with 10 bases between. The CDR3 sequence: CAWTGMGEAFF. Here the CDR3 DNA reads TGTGCCTGGACGGGGATGGGTGAAGCTTTCTTT.

This chain connects TRBV12-3 or TRBV12-4 to TRBJ2-2; 7 positions agree with TRBD2. Losses at the gene ends were 7 bases for V and 1 base for J; bases not matched to a gene: 3. The CDR3 consists of 14 residues. The CDR3 region is CASTLAENTGELFF. The CDR3 bases are TGTGCCAGCACCCTAGCGGAGAACACCGGGGAGCTGTTTTTT.

This clonotype has ten or more counts. The chain uses TRBV7-9 and TRBJ2-5; tentatively, D is TRBD1 (6 bases). Trimming left V 5 bases short and J 5 bases short, with 15 bases between. CDR1 and CDR2 (germline): SEHNR, FQNEAQ (reference sequence). The CDR3 runs 14 residues. CDR3 DNA: TGTGCCAGCAGCCAACGACAGGCGTCGGAGACCCAGTACTTC. This encodes CASSQRQASETQYF.

This clonotype has only one observation. The chain joins TRBV2 to TRBJ1-6, with D uncertain. V lost 1 base, J lost 9 bases, and 4 bases lay in between. This CDR3 has 12 residues. Germline V gene data show CDR1 as SNHLY and CDR2 as FYNNEI. CDR3 sequence: CASSEGSSPLHF. DNA for the CDR3: TGTGCCAGCAGTGAAGGGTCTTCACCCCTCCACTTT.

The chain uses TRBV25-1 and TRBJ2-5; 11 bases agree with TRBD2. In germline, CDR1 is MGHDK, CDR2 SYGVNS. Losses at the gene ends were 1 base for V and 5 bases for J; bases not matched to a gene: 9. This CDR3 is built from 17 residues. The CDR3 loop reads CASSEFGLAGPGETQYF. The CDR3 DNA is TGTGCCAGCAGTGAATTTGGACTAGCGGGCCCCGGGGAGACCCAGTACTTC.

Worth noting for this clonotype: One end of the junction varies from germline; a read error may be responsible. The chain carries TRBV24-1 and TRBJ2-2, with TRBD2 as a possible D gene (5 bases). The germline V gene encodes CDR1 KGHDR and CDR2 SFDVKD. The CDR3 is 14 residues long. CDR3: CASSEISGTGELFF. CDR3 nucleotide sequence: TGTGCCAGCAGTGAGATTTCGGGGACCGGGGAGCTGTTTTTT.

Notes on this clonotype: Sequence at one end of the junction differs from germline and may be a read error. The rearrangement links TRBV20-1 to TRBJ2-7, with TRBD2 identical over 9 bases. Per germline, CDR1 DFQATT and CDR2 SNEGSKA (reference sequence). The CDR3 totals 15 residues. CDR3 nucleotides: TGCAGTGCCAGAGACTTGACTAGCGGAACCTACGAGCGGTACTTC. The encoded protein is CSARDLTSGTYERYF.

The chain combines TRBV2 with TRBJ1-5; D remains ambiguous. Looked up from germline, CDR1 is SNHLY and CDR2 is FYNNEI. Trimming left V 8 bases short and J 11 bases short, with 13 bases between. CDR3 size: 11 residues. CDR3 sequence: CASRRQETQHF. The CDR3 DNA sequence: TGTGCCAGCCGACGGCAAGAGACCCAGCATTTT.

This clonotype occurred many times. The chain couples TRBV5-1 to TRBJ1-1; the D is unclear. This CDR3 is built from 15 residues. The germline V gene encodes CDR1 SGHRS and CDR2 YFSETQ. V lost 0 bases, J lost 2 bases, and 11 bases lay in between. The DNA for the CDR3 is TGCGCCAGCAGCTTGGTTTTGGCAGCAAACACTGAAGCTTTCTTT. Translation gives CASSLVLAANTEAFF.